One and the same sample provided the 3 T cell receptor beta chains below, sequenced in a study of blood T cells in healthy people across ages. The use of a sample-barcoded 5' primer and a J-beta primer mix characterized a second PCR of roughly 6 to 11 cycles. A single record per CDR3 protein comes from TCRdb applying MiXCR to the 5' RACE reads. The table includes over 1,300,000 distinct CDR3 sequences, 55% to 75% detected once. Sample: blood. The receptor set was obtained from a man aged 18-30 years in good health.

The chain links TRBV6-2 or TRBV6-3 to TRBJ1-2; 7 bases are a match to TRBD1. Germline V lookup: CDR1 MNHEY, CDR2 SVGEGT. Trimming at V came to 8 bases and at J to 5 bases, leaving 11 bases not matched to a gene. CDR3 size: 14 residues. The CDR3 sequence is CASVNPGTAYGYTF. In DNA form, the CDR3 reads TGTGCCAGCGTAAACCCCGGGACAGCATATGGCTACACCTTC.

The chain is built from TRBV7-9 and TRBJ2-4; 9 bases line up with TRBD1. The end of the DNA aligns better with TRBJ2-7, so the J call may be wrong. Germline V gene lookup returns CDR1 SEHNR and CDR2 FQNEAQ (reference sequence). This CDR3 has 16 residues. This CDR3 is CASSLYRDRADYEQYF. The CDR3 DNA is TGTGCCAGCAGCTTATACAGGGACAGGGCTGACTACGAGCAGTACTTC.

The chain joins TRBV28 to TRBJ2-2; D ambiguous. CDR3 length: 14 residues. V shed 9 bases and J shed 0 bases, with 11 bases lying between them. Germline V gene lookup returns CDR1 MDHEN and CDR2 SYDVKM. CDR3 region: CASSPLANTGELFF. The CDR3 nucleotides are TGTGCCAGTAGTCCTCTGGCGAACACCGGGGAGCTGTTTTTT.